This T cell receptor (beta chain) stems from a study of blood T cells in healthy people across ages. Findings and caveats of the study: PBMCs left unsorted prevented a conclusive naive versus antigen-experienced comparison.

The CDR3 sequence is 14 residues long. Trimming stripped 0 bases from V and 5 bases from J, with 10 bases between. Germline V CDR1 and CDR2: LNHNV, YYDKDF (reference sequence). Comments on this clonotype: The target antigen is unknown.

A second roughly 7 to 12 cycle PCR used barcoded and J-beta primers. With 12 random nucleotides, a template-switch adaptor tagged each individual cDNA molecule. Using its own MiXCR run on the 5' RACE reads, TCRdb lists one record per CDR3 protein. Here the sample spans hundreds of thousands of distinct CDR3 sequences, roughly 60% being singletons. The specimen was blood. V and J are TRBV15 and TRBJ2-5, with a weak D call TRBD2 (5 bases). This receptor was identified in a man aged 25 to 40 in good health. CDR3 loop: CATSRDAGVETQYF. The DNA of the CDR3 is TGTGCCACCAGCAGAGATGCCGGGGTTGAGACCCAGTACTTC.